The 5 T cell receptor beta chains presented below share a single source sample, sequenced in a study of brain T cells in children with intractable seizures. The time point here: blood from clinic visit 5 months post-surgery; TSC patient then seizure free. Only in-frame clones appear in the TCRdb table, and some are missing; sequencing was by immunoSEQ multiplex PCR. The sample has around 340,000 clones, 85% to 95% seen once. The sample was peripheral blood, taken roughly 5 months after surgery. The receptors originated from a boy in the first two years of life with tuberous sclerosis and intractable seizures.

The chain carries TRBV6-5 and TRBJ2-7, with TRBD1 identical over 9 bases. The germline V gene has CDR1 MNHEY and CDR2 SVGAGI. The length of the CDR3 is 14 residues. The V gene end was trimmed by 6 bases and the J gene end by 1 base; junction bases not matched to a gene: 4. The CDR3 sequence is CASSRQGGSYEQYF. CDR3 in DNA: TGTGCCAGCAGCCGACAGGGGGGGTCCTACGAGCAGTACTTC.

CDR3: CASSLGGGAGRYTF. CDR3 nucleotides: TGTGCCAGCAGTTTAGGAGGGGGCGCAGGTCGCTACACCTTC. The rearrangement uses TRBV28 and TRBJ1-2; 7 nucleotides align to TRBD1. CDR3 length: 14 amino acids. V was pared by 2 bases and J by 9 bases, with 9 bases of the junction left unmatched. Germline CDR1 MDHEN, CDR2 SYDVKM.

J is TRBJ2-7 and V is TRBV27, with D possibly TRBD1 on 6 matching bases. Trimming removed 3 bases at V and 0 bases at J, with 12 bases between. CDR3 size: 15 residues. The germline CDR1 and CDR2 sequences are MNHEY and SMNVEV (reference sequence). The CDR3 reads CASSFSTGSSYEQYF. The CDR3, as DNA: TGTGCCAGCAGTTTCTCGACAGGAAGCTCCTACGAGCAGTACTTC.

The rearrangement joins TRBV2 to TRBJ1-5, with a tentative D call TRBD1 (6 bases). The ends were cut back, 8 bases at V and 7 bases at J, with 24 bases in the middle. Germline CDR1 and CDR2: SNHLY and FYNNEI. The CDR3 has 16 residues. In DNA, the CDR3 is TGTGCCAGCGCCTGGACGGGGGGCGGTTTTGGCCAGCCCCAGCATTTT. Its protein is CASAWTGGGFGQPQHF.

The V and J genes are TRBV28 and TRBJ1-5; 7 bases fit TRBD1. Germline lookup yields CDR1 MDHEN and CDR2 SYDVKM. This CDR3 region has 14 residues. Trimming cost V 3 bases and J 1 base; bases outside gene matches: 0. CDR3 protein: CASSLTGSNQPQHF. The CDR3 DNA sequence: TGTGCCAGCAGTTTGACAGGGAGCAATCAGCCCCAGCATTTT.